This T cell receptor (beta chain) is from a study of blood T cell repertoires in COVID-19. The wider study: Collection of acute and convalescent COVID-19 samples took place in the United States, Italy and Spain. T cells, B-cell-depleted T cells, or PBMCs provided the cDNA or gDNA that served as material.

V gave up 3 bases and J gave up 5 bases; unmatched junction bases: 11. The CDR3 has 17 residues. CDR1 is MNHEY, CDR2 SMNVEV, per germline (reference sequence). In the source study's methods: Reference gene primers were amplified, and this amplification served to estimate nucleated cell counts. Using immunoSEQ multiplex PCR, the repertoire was profiled, and TCRdb retains in-frame clones only, with some absent. For V, J and clone size, that table is used; D and trimming come from the DNA. The data show under 150,000 clones, roughly 80% seen once. The chain carries TRBV27 and TRBJ2-1; 9 bases fit TRBD1. Specimen: peripheral blood. This sequence was found in a woman aged 45-60 years with active or convalescent COVID-19. The CDR3 here is CASSFWSGTGSNNEQFF. CDR3 coding DNA: TGTGCCAGCAGTTTCTGGTCAGGGACAGGGTCGAACAATGAGCAGTTCTTC.